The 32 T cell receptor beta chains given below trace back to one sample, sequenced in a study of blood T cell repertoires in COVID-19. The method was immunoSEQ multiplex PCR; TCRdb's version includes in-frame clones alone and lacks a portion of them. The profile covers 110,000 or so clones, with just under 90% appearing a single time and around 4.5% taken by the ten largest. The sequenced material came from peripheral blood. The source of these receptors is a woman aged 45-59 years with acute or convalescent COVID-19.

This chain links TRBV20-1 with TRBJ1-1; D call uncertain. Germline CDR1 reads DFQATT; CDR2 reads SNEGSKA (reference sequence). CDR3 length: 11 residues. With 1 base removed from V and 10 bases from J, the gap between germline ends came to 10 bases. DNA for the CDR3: TGCAGTGCTAGAGCTCCTGGCAGAGCTTTCTTT. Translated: CSARAPGRAFF.

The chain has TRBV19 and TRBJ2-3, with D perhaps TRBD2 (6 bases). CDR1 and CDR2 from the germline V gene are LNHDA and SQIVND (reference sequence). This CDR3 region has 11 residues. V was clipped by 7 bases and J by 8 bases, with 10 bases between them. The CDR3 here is CASTGRGTQYF. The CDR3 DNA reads TGTGCCAGTACCGGGCGGGGTACGCAGTATTTT.

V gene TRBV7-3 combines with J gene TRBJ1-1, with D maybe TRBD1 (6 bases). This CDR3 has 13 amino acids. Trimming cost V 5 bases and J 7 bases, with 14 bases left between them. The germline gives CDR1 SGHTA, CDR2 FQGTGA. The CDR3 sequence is CASSNSGVSEAFF. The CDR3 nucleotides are TGTGCCAGCAGCAACTCAGGGGTTAGTGAAGCTTTCTTT. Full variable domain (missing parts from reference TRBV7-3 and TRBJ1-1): GAGVSQTPSNKVTEKGKYVELRCDPISGHTALYWYRQSLGQGPEFLIYFQGTGAADDSGLPNDRFFAVRPEGSVSTLKIQRTERGDSAVYLCASSNSGVSEAFFGQGTRLTVV.

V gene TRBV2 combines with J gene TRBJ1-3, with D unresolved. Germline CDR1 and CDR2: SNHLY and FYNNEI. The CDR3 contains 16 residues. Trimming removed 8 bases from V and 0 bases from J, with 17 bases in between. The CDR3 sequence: CASAKTESLSGNTIYF. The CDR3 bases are TGTGCCAGCGCAAAAACAGAATCCCTCTCTGGAAACACCATATATTTT. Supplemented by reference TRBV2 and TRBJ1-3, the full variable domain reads EPEVTQTPSHQVTQMGQEVILRCVPISNHLYFYWYRQILGQKVEFLVSFYNNEISEKSEIFDDQFSVERPDGSNFTLKIRSTKLEDSAMYFCASAKTESLSGNTIYFGEGSWLTVV.

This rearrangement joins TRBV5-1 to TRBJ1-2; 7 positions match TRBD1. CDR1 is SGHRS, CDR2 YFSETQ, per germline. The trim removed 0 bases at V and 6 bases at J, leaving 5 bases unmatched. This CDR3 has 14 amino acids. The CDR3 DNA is TGCGCCAGCAGCTTGGAACAGGGGCCGAATGGCTACACCTTC. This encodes CASSLEQGPNGYTF.

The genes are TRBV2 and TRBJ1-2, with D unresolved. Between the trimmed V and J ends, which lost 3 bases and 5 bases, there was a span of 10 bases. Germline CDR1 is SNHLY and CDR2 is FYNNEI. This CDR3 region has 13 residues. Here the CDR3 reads CASSETDGYGYTF. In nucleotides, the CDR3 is TGTGCCAGCAGTGAGACTGACGGGTATGGCTACACCTTC. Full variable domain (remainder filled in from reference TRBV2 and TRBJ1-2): EPEVTQTPSHQVTQMGQEVILRCVPISNHLYFYWYRQILGQKVEFLVSFYNNEISEKSEIFDDQFSVERPDGSNFTLKIRSTKLEDSAMYFCASSETDGYGYTFGSGTRLTVV.

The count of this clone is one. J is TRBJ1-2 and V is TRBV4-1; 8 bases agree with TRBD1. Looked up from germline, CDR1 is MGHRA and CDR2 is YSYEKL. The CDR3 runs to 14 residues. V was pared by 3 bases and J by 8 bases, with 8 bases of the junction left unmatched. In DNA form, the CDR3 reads TGCGCCAGCAGCCAGACAGGGGATAATAAGGGCTACACCTTC. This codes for CASSQTGDNKGYTF.

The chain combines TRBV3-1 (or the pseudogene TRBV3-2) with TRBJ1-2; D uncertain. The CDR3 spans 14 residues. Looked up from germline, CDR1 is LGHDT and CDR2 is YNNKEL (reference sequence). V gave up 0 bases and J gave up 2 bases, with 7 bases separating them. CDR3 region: CASSQETTNYGYTF. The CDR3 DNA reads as TGTGCCAGCAGCCAAGAGACAACAAACTATGGCTACACCTTC.

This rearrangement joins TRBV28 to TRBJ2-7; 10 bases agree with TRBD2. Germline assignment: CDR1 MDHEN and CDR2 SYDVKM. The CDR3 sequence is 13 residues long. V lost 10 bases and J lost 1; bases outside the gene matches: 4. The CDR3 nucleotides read TGTGCCACTGGACTAGCGGCTTCCTACGAGCAGTACTTC. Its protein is CATGLAASYEQYF. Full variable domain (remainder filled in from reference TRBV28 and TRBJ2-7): DVKVTQSSRYLVKRTGEKVFLECVQDMDHENMFWYRQDPGLGLRLIYFSYDVKMKEKGDIPEGYSVSREKKERFSLILESASTNQTSMYLCATGLAASYEQYFGPGTRLTVT.

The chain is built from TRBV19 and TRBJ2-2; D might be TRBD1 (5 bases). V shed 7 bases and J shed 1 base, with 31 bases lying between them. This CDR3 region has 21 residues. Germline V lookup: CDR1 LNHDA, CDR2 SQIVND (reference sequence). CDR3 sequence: CASKGVGLAGILGRNTGELFF. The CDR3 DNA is TGTGCCAGTAAAGGCGTAGGGCTCGCAGGGATTCTTGGTCGGAACACCGGGGAGCTGTTTTTT.

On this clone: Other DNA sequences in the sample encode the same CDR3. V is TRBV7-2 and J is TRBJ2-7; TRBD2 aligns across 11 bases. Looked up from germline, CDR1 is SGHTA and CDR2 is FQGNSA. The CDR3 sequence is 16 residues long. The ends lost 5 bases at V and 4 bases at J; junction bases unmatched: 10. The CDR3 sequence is CASSLSGLAGGYEQYF. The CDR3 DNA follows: TGTGCCAGCAGCCTAAGCGGGCTAGCGGGAGGATACGAGCAGTACTTC.

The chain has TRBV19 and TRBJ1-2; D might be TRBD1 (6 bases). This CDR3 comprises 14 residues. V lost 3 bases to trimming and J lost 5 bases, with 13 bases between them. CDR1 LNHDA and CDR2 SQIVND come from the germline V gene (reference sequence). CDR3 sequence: CASSIAGADYGYTF. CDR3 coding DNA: TGTGCCAGTAGTATTGCGGGGGCCGATTATGGCTACACCTTC.

The DNA for the CDR3 is TGTGCCAGCAGTTTAACACGGGACTTTTCAATGAACACTGAAGCTTTCTTT. Protein sequence: CASSLTRDFSMNTEAFF. This rearrangement joins TRBV21-1 to TRBJ1-1. TRBV21-1 counts as a pseudogene. The CDR3 is 17 residues long.

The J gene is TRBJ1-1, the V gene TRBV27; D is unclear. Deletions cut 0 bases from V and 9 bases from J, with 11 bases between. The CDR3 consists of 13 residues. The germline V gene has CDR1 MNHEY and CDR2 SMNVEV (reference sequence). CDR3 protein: CASSLSRLGKAFF. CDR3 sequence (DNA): TGTGCCAGCAGTTTATCCAGGTTAGGTAAAGCTTTCTTT.

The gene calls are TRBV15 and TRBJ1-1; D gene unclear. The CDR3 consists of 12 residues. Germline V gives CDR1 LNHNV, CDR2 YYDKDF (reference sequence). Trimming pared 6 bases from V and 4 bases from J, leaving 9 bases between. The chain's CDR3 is CATSAASTEAFF. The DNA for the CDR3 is TGTGCCACCAGTGCCGCGAGCACTGAAGCTTTCTTT. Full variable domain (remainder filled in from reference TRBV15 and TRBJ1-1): DAMVIQNPRYQVTQFGKPVTLSCSQTLNHNVMYWYQQKSSQAPKLLFHYYDKDFNNEADTPDNFQSRRPNTSFCFLDIRSPGLGDTAMYLCATSAASTEAFFGQGTRLTVV.

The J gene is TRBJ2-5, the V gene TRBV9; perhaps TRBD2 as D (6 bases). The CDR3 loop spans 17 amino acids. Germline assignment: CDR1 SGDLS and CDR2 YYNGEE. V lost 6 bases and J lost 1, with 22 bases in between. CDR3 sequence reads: CASNSPKGGVIQETQYF. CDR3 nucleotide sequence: TGTGCCAGCAACTCTCCGAAAGGAGGGGTGATCCAAGAGACCCAGTACTTC. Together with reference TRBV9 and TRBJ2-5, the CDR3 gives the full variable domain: DSGVTQTPKHLITATGQRVTLRCSPRSGDLSVYWYQQSLDQGLQFLIQYYNGEERAKGNILERFSAQQFPDLHSELNLSSLELGDSALYFCASNSPKGGVIQETQYFGPGTRLLVL.

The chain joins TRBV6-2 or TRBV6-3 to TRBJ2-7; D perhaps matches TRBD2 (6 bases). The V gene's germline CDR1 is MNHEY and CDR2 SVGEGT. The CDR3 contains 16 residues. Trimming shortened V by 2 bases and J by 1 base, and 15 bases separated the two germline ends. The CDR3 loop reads CASSYGGTSWSYEQYF. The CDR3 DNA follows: TGTGCCAGCAGTTACGGGGGGACCTCTTGGTCCTACGAGCAGTACTTC.

CDR3 nucleotides: TGTGCCAGCAGCTTCGGGACAGTCACCGGGGAGCTGTTTTTT. It yields the protein CASSFGTVTGELFF. This chain joins TRBV13 and TRBJ2-2; 7 nucleotides line up with TRBD1. Trimming took 3 bases from V and 4 from J; bases not matched to a gene: 2. Per germline, CDR1 PRHDT and CDR2 FYEKMQ (reference sequence). The CDR3 runs 14 residues.

CDR3 in amino acids: CASSPPSRQGTQYF. CDR3 coding DNA: TGTGCCAGCTCACCACCGTCTCGACAGGGAACGCAGTATTTT. The V and J genes are TRBV18 and TRBJ2-3; 7 bases match TRBD1. The V gene end was trimmed by 0 bases and the J gene end by 9 bases; junction bases not matched to a gene: 6. The CDR3 has 14 amino acids. The germline V gene encodes CDR1 KGHSH and CDR2 LQKENI.

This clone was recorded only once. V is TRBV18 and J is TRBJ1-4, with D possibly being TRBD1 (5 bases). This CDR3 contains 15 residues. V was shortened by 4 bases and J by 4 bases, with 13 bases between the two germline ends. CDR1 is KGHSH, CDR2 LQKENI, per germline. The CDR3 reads CASSHQGYLNEKLFF. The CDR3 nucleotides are TGTGCCAGCTCACATCAGGGATACCTTAATGAAAAACTGTTTTTT.

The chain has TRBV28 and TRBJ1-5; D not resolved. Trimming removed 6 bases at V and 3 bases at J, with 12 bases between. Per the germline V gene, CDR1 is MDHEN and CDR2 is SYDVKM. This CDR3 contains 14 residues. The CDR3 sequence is CASSVDIYNQPQHF. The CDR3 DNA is TGTGCCAGCAGCGTTGACATTTACAATCAGCCCCAGCATTTT. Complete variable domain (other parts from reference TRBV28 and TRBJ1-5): DVKVTQSSRYLVKRTGEKVFLECVQDMDHENMFWYRQDPGLGLRLIYFSYDVKMKEKGDIPEGYSVSREKKERFSLILESASTNQTSMYLCASSVDIYNQPQHFGDGTRLSIL.

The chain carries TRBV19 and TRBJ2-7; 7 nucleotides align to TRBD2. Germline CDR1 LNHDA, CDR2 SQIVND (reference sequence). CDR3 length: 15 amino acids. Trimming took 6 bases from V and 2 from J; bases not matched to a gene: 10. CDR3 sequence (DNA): TGTGCCAGTAGGGCCCGGGACTACCCTACCTACGAGCAGTACTTC. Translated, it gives CASRARDYPTYEQYF. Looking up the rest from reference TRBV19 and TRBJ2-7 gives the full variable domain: DGGITQSPKYLFRKEGQNVTLSCEQNLNHDAMYWYRQDPGQGLRLIYYSQIVNDFQKGDIAEGYSVSREKKESFPLTVTSAQKNPTAFYLCASRARDYPTYEQYFGPGTRLTVT.

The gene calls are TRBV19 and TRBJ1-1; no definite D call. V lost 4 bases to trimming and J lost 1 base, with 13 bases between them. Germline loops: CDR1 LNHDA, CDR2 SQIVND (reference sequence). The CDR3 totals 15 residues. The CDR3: CASSSQTIRNTEAFF. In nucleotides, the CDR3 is TGTGCCAGTAGTAGCCAGACAATCCGGAACACTGAAGCTTTCTTT.

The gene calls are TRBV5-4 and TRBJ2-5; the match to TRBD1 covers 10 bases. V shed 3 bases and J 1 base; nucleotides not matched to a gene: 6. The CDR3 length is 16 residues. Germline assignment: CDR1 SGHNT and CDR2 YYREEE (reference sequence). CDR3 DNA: TGTGCCAGCAGCTCGGGGGACAGGGGATCCCAAGAGACCCAGTACTTC. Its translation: CASSSGDRGSQETQYF.

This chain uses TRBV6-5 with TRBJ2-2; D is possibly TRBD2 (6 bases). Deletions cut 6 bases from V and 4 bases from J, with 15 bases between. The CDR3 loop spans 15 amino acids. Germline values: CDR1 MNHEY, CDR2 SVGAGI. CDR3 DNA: TGTGCCAGCAGGGTCGGGAGTGGGGCCACCGGGGAGCTGTTTTTT. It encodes CASRVGSGATGELFF.

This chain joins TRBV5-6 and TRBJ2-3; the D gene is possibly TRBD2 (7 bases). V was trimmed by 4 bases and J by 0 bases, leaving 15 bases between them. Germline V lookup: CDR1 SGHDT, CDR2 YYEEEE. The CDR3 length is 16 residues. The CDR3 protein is CASSPLGGGSTDTQYF. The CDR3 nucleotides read TGTGCCAGCAGCCCCCTAGGGGGGGGAAGCACAGATACGCAGTATTTT.

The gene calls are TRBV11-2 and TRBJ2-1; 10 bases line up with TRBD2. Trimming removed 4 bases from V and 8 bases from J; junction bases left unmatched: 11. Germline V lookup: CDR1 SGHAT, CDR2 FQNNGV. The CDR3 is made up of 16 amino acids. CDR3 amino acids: CASSSILAGAVDEQFF. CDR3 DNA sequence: TGTGCCAGCAGCTCTATTCTAGCGGGAGCGGTGGATGAGCAGTTCTTC.

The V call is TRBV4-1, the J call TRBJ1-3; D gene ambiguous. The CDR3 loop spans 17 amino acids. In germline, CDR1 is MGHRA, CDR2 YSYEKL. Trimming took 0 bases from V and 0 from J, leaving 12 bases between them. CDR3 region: CASSQDGSSLSGNTIYF. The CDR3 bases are TGCGCCAGCAGCCAAGATGGCAGTTCCCTCTCTGGAAACACCATATATTTT.

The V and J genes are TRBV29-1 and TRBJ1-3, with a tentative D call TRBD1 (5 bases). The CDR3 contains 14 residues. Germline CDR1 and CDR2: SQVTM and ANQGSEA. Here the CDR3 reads CSVKSGEGGNTIYF. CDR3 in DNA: TGCAGTGTAAAGTCGGGGGAAGGTGGAAACACCATATATTTT.

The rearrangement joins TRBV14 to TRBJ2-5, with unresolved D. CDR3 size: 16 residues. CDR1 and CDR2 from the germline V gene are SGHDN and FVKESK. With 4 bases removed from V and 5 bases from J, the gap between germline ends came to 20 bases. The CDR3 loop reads CASSPNPARFGETQYF. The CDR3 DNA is TGTGCCAGCAGCCCAAACCCAGCCCGGTTCGGGGAGACCCAGTACTTC. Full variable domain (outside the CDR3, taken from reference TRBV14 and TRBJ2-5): EAGVTQFPSHSVIEKGQTVTLRCDPISGHDNLYWYRRVMGKEIKFLLHFVKESKQDESGMPNNRFLAERTGGTYSTLKVQPAELEDSGVYFCASSPNPARFGETQYFGPGTRLLVL.

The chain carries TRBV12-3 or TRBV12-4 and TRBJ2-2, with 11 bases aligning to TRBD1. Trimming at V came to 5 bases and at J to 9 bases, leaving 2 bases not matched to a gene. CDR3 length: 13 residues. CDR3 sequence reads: CASSGQGARELFF. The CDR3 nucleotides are TGTGCCAGCAGTGGACAGGGGGCCAGGGAGCTGTTTTTT.

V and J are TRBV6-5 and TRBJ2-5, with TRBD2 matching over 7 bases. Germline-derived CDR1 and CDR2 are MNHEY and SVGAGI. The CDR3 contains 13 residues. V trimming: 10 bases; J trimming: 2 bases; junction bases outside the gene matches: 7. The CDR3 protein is CATQGRGQETQYF. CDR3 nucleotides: TGTGCCACCCAAGGGAGGGGACAAGAGACCCAGTACTTC.